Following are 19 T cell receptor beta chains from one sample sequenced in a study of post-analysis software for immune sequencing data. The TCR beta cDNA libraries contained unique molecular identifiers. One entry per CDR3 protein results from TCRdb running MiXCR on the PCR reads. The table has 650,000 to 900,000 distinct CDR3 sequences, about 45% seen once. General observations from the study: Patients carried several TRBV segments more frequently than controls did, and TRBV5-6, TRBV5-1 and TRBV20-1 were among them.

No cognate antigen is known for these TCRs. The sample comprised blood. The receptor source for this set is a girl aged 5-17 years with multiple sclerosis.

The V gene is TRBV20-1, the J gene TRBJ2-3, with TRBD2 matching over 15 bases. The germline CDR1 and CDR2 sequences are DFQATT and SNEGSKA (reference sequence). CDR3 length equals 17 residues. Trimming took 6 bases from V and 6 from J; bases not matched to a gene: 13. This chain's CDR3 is CSADGTSGRPTVDTQYF. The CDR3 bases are TGCAGTGCGGACGGGACTAGCGGGAGGCCGACCGTGGATACGCAGTATTTT.

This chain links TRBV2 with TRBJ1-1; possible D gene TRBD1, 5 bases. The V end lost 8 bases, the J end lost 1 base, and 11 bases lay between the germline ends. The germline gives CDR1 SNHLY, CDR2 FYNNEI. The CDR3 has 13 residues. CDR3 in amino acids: CASGKTENTEAFF. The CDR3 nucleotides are TGTGCCAGCGGGAAGACAGAGAACACTGAAGCTTTCTTT.

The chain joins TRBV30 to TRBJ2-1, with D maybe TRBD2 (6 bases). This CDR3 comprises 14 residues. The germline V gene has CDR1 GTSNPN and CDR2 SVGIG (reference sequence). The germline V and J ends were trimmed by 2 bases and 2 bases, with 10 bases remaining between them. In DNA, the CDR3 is TGTGCCTGGAGTTGGCTAGCGACCTACAATGAGCAGTTCTTC. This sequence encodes CAWSWLATYNEQFF.

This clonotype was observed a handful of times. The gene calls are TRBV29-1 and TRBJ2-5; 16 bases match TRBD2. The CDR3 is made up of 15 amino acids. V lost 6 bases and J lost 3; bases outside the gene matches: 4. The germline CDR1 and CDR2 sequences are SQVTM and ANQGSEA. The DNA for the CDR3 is TGCAGCGTCTCAGGGACTAGCGGGAGGGAAGAGACCCAGTACTTC. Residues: CSVSGTSGREETQYF.

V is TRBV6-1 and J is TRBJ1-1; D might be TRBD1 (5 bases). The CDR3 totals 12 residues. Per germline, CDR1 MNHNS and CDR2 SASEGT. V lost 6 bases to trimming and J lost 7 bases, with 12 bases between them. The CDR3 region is CASRTGGDEAFF. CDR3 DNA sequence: TGTGCCAGCAGAACCGGGGGGGATGAAGCTTTCTTT.

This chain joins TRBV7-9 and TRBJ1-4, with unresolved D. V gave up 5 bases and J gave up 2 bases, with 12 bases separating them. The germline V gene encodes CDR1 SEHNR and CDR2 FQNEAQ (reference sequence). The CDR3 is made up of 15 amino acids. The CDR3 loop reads CASSHPRDTNEKLFF. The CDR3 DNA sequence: TGTGCCAGCAGCCATCCCCGGGATACTAATGAAAAACTGTTTTTT.

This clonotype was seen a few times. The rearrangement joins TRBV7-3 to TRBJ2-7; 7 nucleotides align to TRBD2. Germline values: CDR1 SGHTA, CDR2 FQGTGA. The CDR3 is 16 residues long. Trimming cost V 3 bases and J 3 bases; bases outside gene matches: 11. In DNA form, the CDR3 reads TGTGCCAGCAGCTTTACTGGGGAGGGCGGGAGCTACGAGCAGTACTTC. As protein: CASSFTGEGGSYEQYF.

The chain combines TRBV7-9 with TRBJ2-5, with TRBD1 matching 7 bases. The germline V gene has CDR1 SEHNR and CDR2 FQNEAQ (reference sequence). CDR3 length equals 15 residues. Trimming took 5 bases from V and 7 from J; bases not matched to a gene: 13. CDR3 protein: CASSTTGQPLGTQYF. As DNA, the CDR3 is TGTGCCAGCAGCACCACGGGACAGCCTTTAGGGACCCAGTACTTC.

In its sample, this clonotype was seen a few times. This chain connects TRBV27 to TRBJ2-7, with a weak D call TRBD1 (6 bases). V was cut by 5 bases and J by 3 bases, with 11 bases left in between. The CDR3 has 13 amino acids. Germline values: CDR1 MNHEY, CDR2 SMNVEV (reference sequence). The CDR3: CASSLIQGYEQYF. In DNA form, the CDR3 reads TGTGCCAGCAGTCTAATACAGGGCTACGAGCAGTACTTC.

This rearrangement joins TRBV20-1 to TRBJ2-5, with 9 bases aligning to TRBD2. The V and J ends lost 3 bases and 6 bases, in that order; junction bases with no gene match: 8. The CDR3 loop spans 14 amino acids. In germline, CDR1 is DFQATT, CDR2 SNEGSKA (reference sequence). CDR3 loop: CSARGLAGGKTQYF. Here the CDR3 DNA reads TGCAGTGCTAGGGGACTAGCCGGAGGGAAGACCCAGTACTTC.

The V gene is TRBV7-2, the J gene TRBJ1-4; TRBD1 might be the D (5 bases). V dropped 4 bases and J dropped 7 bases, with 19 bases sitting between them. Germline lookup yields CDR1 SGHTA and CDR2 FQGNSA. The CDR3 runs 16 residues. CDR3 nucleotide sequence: TGTGCCAGCAGCTCTAGGGTGAAGGGGTACGGTGAAAAACTGTTTTTT. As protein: CASSSRVKGYGEKLFF. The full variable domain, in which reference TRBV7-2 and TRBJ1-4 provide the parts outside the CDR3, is GAGVSQSPSNKVTEKGKDVELRCDPISGHTALYWYRQSLGQGLEFLIYFQGNSAPDKSGLPSDRFSAERTGGSVSTLTIQRTQQEDSAVYLCASSSRVKGYGEKLFFGSGTQLSVL.

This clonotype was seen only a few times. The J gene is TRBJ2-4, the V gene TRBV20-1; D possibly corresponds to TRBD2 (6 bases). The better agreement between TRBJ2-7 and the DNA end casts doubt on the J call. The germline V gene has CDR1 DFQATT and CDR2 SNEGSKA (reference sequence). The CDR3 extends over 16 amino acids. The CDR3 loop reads CSATSSGTGVGYEQYF. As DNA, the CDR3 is TGCAGTGCTACGTCCTCCGGGACTGGAGTAGGCTACGAGCAGTACTTC.

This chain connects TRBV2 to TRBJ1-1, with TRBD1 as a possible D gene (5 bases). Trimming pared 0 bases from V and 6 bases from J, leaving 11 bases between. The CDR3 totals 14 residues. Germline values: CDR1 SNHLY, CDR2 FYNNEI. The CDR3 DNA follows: TGTGCCAGCAGTGAAGCTAACAGGAGATCTGAAGCTTTCTTT. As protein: CASSEANRRSEAFF.

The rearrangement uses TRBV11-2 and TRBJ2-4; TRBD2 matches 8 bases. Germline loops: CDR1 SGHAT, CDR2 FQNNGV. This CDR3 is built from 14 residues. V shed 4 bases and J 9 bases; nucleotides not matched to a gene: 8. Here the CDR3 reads CASSWGLDHGIQYF. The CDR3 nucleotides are TGTGCCAGCAGCTGGGGACTAGACCACGGCATTCAGTACTTC.

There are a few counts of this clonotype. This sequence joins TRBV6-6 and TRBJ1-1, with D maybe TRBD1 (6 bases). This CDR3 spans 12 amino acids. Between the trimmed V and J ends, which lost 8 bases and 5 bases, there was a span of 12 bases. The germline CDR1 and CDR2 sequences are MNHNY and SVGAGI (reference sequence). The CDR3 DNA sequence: TGTGCCAGCGCACAGGGTATGACTGAAGCTTTCTTT. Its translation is CASAQGMTEAFF.

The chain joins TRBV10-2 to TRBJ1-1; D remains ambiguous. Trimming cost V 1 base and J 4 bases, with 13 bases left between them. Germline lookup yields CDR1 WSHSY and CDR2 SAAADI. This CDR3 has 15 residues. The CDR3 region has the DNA TGCGCCAGCAGTGAGTGGGCGGCGGCGATCACTGAAGCTTTCTTT. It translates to CASSEWAAAITEAFF.

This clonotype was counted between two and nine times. The CDR3 sequence is CASIGGGANVLTF. DNA of the CDR3: TGTGCCAGCATCGGCGGCGGGGCCAACGTCCTGACTTTC. The genes are TRBV6-6 and TRBJ2-6, with D hard to call. The CDR3 totals 13 residues. The V end was cut by 7 bases, the J end by 4 bases, with 8 bases between. Per the germline V gene, CDR1 is MNHNY and CDR2 is SVGAGI (reference sequence).

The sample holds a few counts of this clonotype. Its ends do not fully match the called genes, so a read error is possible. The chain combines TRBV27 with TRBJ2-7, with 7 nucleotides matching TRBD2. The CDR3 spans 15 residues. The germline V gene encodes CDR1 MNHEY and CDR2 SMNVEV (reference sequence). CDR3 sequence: CASSLWAGVSNEQYF. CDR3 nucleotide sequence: TGTGCCAGCAGTTTATGGGCGGGAGTCTCCAACGAGCAGTACTTC.

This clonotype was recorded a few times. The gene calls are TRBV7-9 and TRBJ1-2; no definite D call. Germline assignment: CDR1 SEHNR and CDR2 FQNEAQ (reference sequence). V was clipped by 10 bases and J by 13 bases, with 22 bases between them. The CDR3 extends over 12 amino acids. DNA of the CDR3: TGTGCCACCCAGCTGGCCGGGGAGGAAAGCACCTTC. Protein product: CATQLAGEESTF.